This T cell receptor (beta chain) is from a study of T cells in Graves' hyperthyroidism and ophthalmopathy. Study as a whole: Specimen type is peripheral blood, collected at initial diagnosis prior to any treatment. The study, taken as a whole, reports: Ophthalmopathy cases were set apart from stable hyperthyroidism by a 13 V-J model. The blood repertoire included most of the expanded thyroid clonotypes above 0.001.

Germline V CDR1 and CDR2: MNHNS, SASEGT. The V and J ends lost 6 bases and 2 bases, in that order; junction bases with no gene match: 9. The CDR3 has 16 amino acids. This clonotype has a handful of counts. The antigen is not known. The patients, who ranged from 18 to 65 in age, presented with newly diagnosed hyperthyroidism lasting under 2 months. RNA transcripts were the template for amplifying TCR beta CDR3 regions. When the TCR CDR3 underwent first-round RT-PCR, the HTBI primer set was used. TCRdb ran MiXCR on the multiplex PCR reads and lists one entry per CDR3 protein. Among 550,000 to 800,000 distinct CDR3 sequences, 15% to 20% were seen once, and the ten largest hold around 15%.

This clonotype was obtained from a man aged 45-65 years with Graves' hyperthyroidism. The chain employs TRBV6-1 and TRBJ2-2; TRBD1 matches 7 bases. Input material: blood. The CDR3 sequence is CASSWTGTDNTGELFF. As DNA, the CDR3 is TGTGCCAGCAGCTGGACCGGGACAGATAACACCGGGGAGCTGTTTTTT.